This T cell receptor (beta chain) was recorded in a study of cytomegalovirus exposure and HLA in healthy donors (TCRdb year 2017). The study in broad terms: According to a later analysis, the roughly 120 validation repertoires were produced on the same platform as the roughly 700 repertoires of the first cohort. The study was designed to test whether signatures of past pathogen exposure could be identified by cataloging public T cell receptors. Besides the first cohort of about 730 subjects, a separate validation cohort made up of 120 different subjects was used. To predict cytomegalovirus infection status, the study combined high-throughput TCR immunosequencing, statistical association of individual TCRs with disease status, and machine learning. What the work shows at the level of the full study, not this receptor alone: In a later analysis, TCRs clustered in the first cohort were found to also tend to co-occur in the 120 or so validation repertoires, with 94% of cluster scores above 0. In vitro tests confirmed that three of the cytomegalovirus-associated TCR beta chains recognize cytomegalovirus antigens. Across donors, most TCR sequences were observed very rarely, whereas some public TCRs were present in many individuals. A total of 150 or so TCR beta chains were listed by the study as associated with cytomegalovirus. All 130 or so repertoires were used to score co-occurrence in the validation cohort in a later analysis, because that analysis had no HLA typing for the cohort. According to the authors, the approach could potentially be generalized to other disease states and immunological phenotypes. In both the original and validation cohorts, the classifier was reported to diagnose cytomegalovirus status with high specificity and sensitivity.

The donors belonged to the validation cohort of over a hundred subjects, which was separate from the roughly 700-subject first cohort. About this clone itself: What this receptor recognizes is not known. Base qualities are not recorded, but no much larger clone differs from it by a single base.

The V end loses 6 bases and the J end loses 6 bases, and a stretch of 14 bases separates them. From its cysteine to its phenylalanine, the CDR3 spans 13 amino acids. This entry keeps only the CDR3 DNA: 39 bases, framed from base 1. As encoded in the germline V gene (reference sequence), CDR1 is SSHAT while CDR2 is FNYEAQ. The library was obtained by the immunoSEQ multiplex PCR assay. The source study handled its data this way. To diagnose cytomegalovirus status from the catalog of TCR beta chain sequences, a statistical classification framework was built. TCRdb carries this immuneACCESS record with in-frame sequences only. Its versions omit some clonotypes, under half of them owing to an unresolved V gene in the studies checked, with the rest unexplained. V and J calls plus clone size are reproduced from that table; the DNA served to infer D and trimming. This sample gives approximately 99,000 clones in total; about 85% of them show up just once. The ten largest clones represent 3% of the sample.

Rearrangement joined TRBV7-7 to TRBJ1-1, with no confident D gene call. The sequenced sample consisted of PBMCs. The sequence derives from a woman between 18 and 29 years old in good health and CMV-seronegative. The DNA sequence is given as TGTGCCAGCAGTCCTTCCCTGGGCGCTGAAGCTTTCTTT. Translation gives CASSPSLGAEAFF. Supplemented by the reference TRBV7-7 and TRBJ1-1 proteins around the CDR3, the complete variable domain is GAGVSQSPRYKVTKRGQDVTLRCDPISSHATLYWYQQALGQGPEFLTYFNYEAQPDKSGLPSDRFSAERPEGSISTLTIQRTEQRDSAMYRCASSPSLGAEAFFGQGTRLTVV.